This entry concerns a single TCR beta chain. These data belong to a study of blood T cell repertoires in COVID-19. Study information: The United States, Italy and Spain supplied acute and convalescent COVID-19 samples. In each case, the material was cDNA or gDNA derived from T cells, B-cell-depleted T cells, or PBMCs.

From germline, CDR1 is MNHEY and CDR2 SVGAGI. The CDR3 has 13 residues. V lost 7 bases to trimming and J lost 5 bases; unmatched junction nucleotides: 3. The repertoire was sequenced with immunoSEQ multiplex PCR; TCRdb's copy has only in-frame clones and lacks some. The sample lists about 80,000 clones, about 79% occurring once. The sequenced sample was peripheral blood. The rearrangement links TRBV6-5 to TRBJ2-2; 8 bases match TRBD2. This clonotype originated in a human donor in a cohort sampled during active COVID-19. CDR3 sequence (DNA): TGTGCCAGCACTGCGGGGGGTACCGGGGAGCTGTTTTTT. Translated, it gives CASTAGGTGELFF.